This T cell receptor (beta chain) was sequenced in a study of T cells in Graves' hyperthyroidism and ophthalmopathy. General observations from the study: Blood held most thyroid clonotypes expanded above 0.001 frequency.

Amplified TCR beta CDR3 regions came from RNA transcripts. During a first-round RT-PCR of the TCR CDR3, the HTBI primer set was used. Using its own MiXCR run on the multiplex PCR reads, TCRdb lists one record per CDR3 protein. Of approximately 600,000 distinct CDR3 sequences listed, around 14% are singletons. Trimming cost V 3 bases and J 1 base, with 6 bases left between them. The CDR3 is made up of 13 amino acids. Germline assignment: CDR1 KGHSH and CDR2 LQKENI. This clonotype was seen many times. Its specificity is unknown. Each diagnosis drew on symptoms, thyroxine, TRAb, thyroid ultrasound and orbital computed tomography findings.

The gene calls are TRBV18 and TRBJ1-1; D uncertain. The sequence came from a woman aged 18-29 years with Graves' ophthalmopathy. Sequenced input: blood. The CDR3 nucleotides are TGTGCCAGCTCACCCCCATCGAACACTGAAGCTTTCTTT. It is translated as CASSPPSNTEAFF.